The entry below gives a single T cell receptor beta chain sequence along with its context. Germline assignment: CDR1 SNHLY and CDR2 FYNNEI. V lost 6 bases and J 1 base, leaving 12 bases between the germline ends. CDR3 length equals 15 residues. Sequencing was performed with immunoSEQ multiplex PCR; in TCRdb, only in-frame clones are kept and a portion is missing. The table shows about 2,500,000 clones, with around 94% occurring only once. This entry belongs to a study of shared clonotypes between healthy human individuals. Sequenced material: naive CD4+ T cells sorted from blood. Described subset: CD45RA+ positively selected. The rearrangement joins TRBV2 to TRBJ2-2, with D tentatively TRBD1 (6 bases). This TCR was recovered from a man between 18 and 35 years old in good health. The CDR3 spells CASRSDRQNTGELFF. Written as DNA, the CDR3 is TGTGCCAGCAGAAGTGACAGGCAGAACACCGGGGAGCTGTTTTTT.